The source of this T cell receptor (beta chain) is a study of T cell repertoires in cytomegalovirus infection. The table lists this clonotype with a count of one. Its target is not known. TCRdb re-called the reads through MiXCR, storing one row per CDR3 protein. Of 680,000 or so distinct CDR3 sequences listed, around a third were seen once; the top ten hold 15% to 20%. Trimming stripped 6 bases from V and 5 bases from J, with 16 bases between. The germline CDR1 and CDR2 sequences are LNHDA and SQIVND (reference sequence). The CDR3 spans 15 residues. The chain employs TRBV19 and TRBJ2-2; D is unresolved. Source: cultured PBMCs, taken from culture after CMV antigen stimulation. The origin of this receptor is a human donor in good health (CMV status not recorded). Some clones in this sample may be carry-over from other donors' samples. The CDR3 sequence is CASSGWGTVTGELFF. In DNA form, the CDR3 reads TGTGCCAGTAGCGGGTGGGGTACGGTGACCGGGGAGCTGTTTTTT.